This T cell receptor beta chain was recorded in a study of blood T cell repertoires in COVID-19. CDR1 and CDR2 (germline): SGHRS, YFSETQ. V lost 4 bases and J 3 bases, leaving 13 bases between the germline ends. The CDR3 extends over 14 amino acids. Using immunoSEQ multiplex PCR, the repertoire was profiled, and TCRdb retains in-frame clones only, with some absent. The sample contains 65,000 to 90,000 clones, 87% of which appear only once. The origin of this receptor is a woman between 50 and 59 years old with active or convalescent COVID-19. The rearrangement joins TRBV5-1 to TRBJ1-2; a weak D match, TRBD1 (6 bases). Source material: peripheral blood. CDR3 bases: TGCGCCAGCAGCCGGGACACGAGGGACTATGGCTACACCTTC. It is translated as CASSRDTRDYGYTF.